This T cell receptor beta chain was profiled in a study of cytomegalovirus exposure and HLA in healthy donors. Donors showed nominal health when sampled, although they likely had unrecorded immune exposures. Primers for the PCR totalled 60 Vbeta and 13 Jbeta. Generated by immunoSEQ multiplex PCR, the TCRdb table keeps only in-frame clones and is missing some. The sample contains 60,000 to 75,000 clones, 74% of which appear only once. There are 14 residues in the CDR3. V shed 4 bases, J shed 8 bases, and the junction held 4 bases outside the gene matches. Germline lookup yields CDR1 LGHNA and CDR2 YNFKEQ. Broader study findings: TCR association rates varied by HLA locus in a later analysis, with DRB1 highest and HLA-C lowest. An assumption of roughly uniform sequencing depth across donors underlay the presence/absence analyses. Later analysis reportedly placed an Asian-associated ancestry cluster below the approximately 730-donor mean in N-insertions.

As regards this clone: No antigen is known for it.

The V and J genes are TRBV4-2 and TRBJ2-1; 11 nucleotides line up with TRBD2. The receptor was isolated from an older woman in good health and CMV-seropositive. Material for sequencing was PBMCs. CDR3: CASSRSGGADEQFF. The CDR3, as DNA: TGTGCCAGCAGCCGTAGCGGGGGGGCTGATGAGCAGTTCTTC.